This TCR beta chain was profiled in a study of blood T cell repertoires in COVID-19. On the study more broadly: Spain, Italy and the United States supplied samples that represented acute and convalescent COVID-19. In each case, the material was cDNA or gDNA derived from T cells, B-cell-depleted T cells, or PBMCs.

The CDR3 consists of 16 residues. Germline V CDR1 and CDR2: SEHNR, FQNEAQ (reference sequence). Germline trimming cut 5 bases from V and 3 bases from J; bases unmatched to any gene: 6. In the source study's methods: Amplification from reference gene primers served as the basis for estimated nucleated cell counts. Profiled with immunoSEQ multiplex PCR; TCRdb holds only in-frame clones, not every one. V, J and clone size are those of that table, while D and trimming were read from the DNA. The sample yields 60,000 to 70,000 clones, around 85% seen once. The chain joins TRBV7-9 to TRBJ2-5, with 13 positions matching TRBD2. Sequenced sample: peripheral blood. This clonotype was obtained from a man aged 50 or older with active COVID-19. The CDR3 sequence: CASSPRGTSGEETQYF. CDR3 bases: TGTGCCAGCAGCCCGAGAGGGACTAGCGGGGAAGAGACCCAGTACTTC.